This is a list of T cell receptor beta chains from one sample in a study of long-term antiretroviral therapy in people with HIV. Profiling relied on immunoSEQ multiplex PCR, and the TCRdb table lists in-frame clones only, not all of them. The sample shows around 22,000 clones, approximately 84% of them seen only once. This specimen consisted of unsorted PBMCs, obtained 1.8 years before starting antiretroviral therapy. The receptors shown here come from a woman in her thirties with HIV. Each CDR3 is given with its conserved first and last residue.

TRBV10-3	TRBJ1-6	CAISLAISRSPLHF
TRBV14	TRBJ2-3	CASSRERQVSNTDTQYF
TRBV6-5	TRBJ2-3	CASSRQRTDTQYF
TRBV11-2	TRBJ2-1	CASSLAHEQFF
TRBV5-6	TRBJ1-2	CASSFFEGRGGYTF
TRBV2	TRBJ1-6	CASSGSRDHNSPLHF
TRBV5-5	TRBJ2-7	CASSLAGTSVYEQYF
TRBV2	TRBJ1-5	CASSPTGNNQPQHF
TRBV6-6	TRBJ1-2	CASTRTGSNYGYTF
TRBV5-5	TRBJ2-3	CASSLGDAADTQYF
TRBV14	TRBJ1-4	CASSPQGTGGVNEKLFF
TRBV15	TRBJ1-1	CATSRKKGQANTEAFF
TRBV6-5	TRBJ2-6	CASSYLPGLNVLTF
TRBV19	TRBJ2-4	CASSLQVAKNIQYF
TRBV6-1	TRBJ2-2	CASSADPNWDTGELFF
TRBV5-1	TRBJ1-2	CASSLVGTEVGYTF
TRBV10-3	TRBJ1-1	CAINGQVNTEAFF
TRBV5-6	TRBJ2-1	CASSLDVVEQFF
TRBV19	TRBJ2-7	CASSILAGPYEQYF
TRBV7-8	TRBJ2-1	CASSLVGRGGPNEQFF
TRBV7-2	TRBJ1-1	CASSLFGGGTEAFF
TRBV19	TRBJ1-1	CASSIQGTRNTEAFF
TRBV7-2	TRBJ2-5	CASSLGAGGHQETQYF
TRBV6-5	TRBJ1-6	CASSYRQGQLFSPLHF
TRBV19	TRBJ2-5	CASSSIQGVETQYF
TRBV9	TRBJ2-2	CASSGRTSGNTGELFF
TRBV11-2	TRBJ1-3	CASSAWDRITGNTIYF
TRBV7-2	TRBJ1-1	CASSLQGGGTEAFF
TRBV12-5	TRBJ1-3	CASGYSSGNTIYF
TRBV29-1	TRBJ1-1	CSVARGNTEAFF
TRBV6-1	TRBJ2-3	CASRGTAWGTDTQYF
TRBV10-2	TRBJ2-1	CASSLQNSYNEQFF